The 14 T cell receptor beta chains listed next were all sequenced from one sample in a study of monozygotic twins with inflammatory bowel disease. With the 5' RACE reads reprocessed, TCRdb shows one record per CDR3 protein and no DNA. This repertoire includes 350,000 to 550,000 distinct CDR3 sequences. The sequenced sample consisted of blood. The receptors were gathered from a human donor with ulcerative colitis or Crohn's disease, or a healthy co-twin of an affected twin (not recorded which).

V and J are TRBV3-1 and TRBJ2-3; TCRdb names TRBD1, which stays unverified in the absence of DNA. Germline values: CDR1 LGHDT, CDR2 YNNKEL (reference sequence). This CDR3 region has 16 residues. The CDR3 loop reads CASSQAGVPSTDTQYF.

The chain joins TRBV3-1 to TRBJ1-3. The CDR3 has 13 residues. Germline V CDR1 and CDR2: LGHDT, YNNKEL (reference sequence). CDR3 amino acids: CASSPHEGNTIYF.

The V call is TRBV20-1, the J call TRBJ2-3. Germline lookup yields CDR1 DFQATT and CDR2 SNEGSKA (reference sequence). The CDR3 is made up of 13 amino acids. This chain's CDR3 is CSARDQRPDTQYF.

The V and J genes are TRBV7-2 and TRBJ2-7. This CDR3 region has 14 residues. Germline V gene lookup returns CDR1 SGHTA and CDR2 FQGNSA. The CDR3 spells CASSSQGDSYEQNF.

This sequence joins TRBV3-1 and TRBJ2-7; TCRdb proposes TRBD1, but this gene call is untestable without DNA. This CDR3 region has 12 residues. Germline V lookup: CDR1 LGHDT, CDR2 YNNKEL (reference sequence). CDR3 residues: CASSRGLHEQYF.

The chain is built from TRBV18 and TRBJ1-1. Germline CDR1 reads KGHSH; CDR2 reads LQKENI. The CDR3 extends over 13 amino acids. CDR3 protein: CASSPPGRAEAFF.

The chain couples TRBV24-1 to TRBJ2-5. CDR3 length: 15 residues. CDR1 is KGHDR and CDR2 is SFDVKD in the germline V gene. This CDR3 is CATSDPDMPQETQYF.

The CDR3 sequence: CASSPTRGGTEAFF. The chain links TRBV12-3 or TRBV12-4 to TRBJ1-1; lacking DNA, the TRBD1 call made by TCRdb goes unchecked. This CDR3 contains 14 residues.

This rearrangement joins TRBV5-1 to TRBJ2-1; TCRdb gives TRBD2 as the D gene, but with no DNA this cannot be confirmed. CDR3 length: 15 amino acids. Germline-derived CDR1 and CDR2 are SGHRS and YFSETQ. CDR3 loop: CASSLRSGERNEQFF.

The V and J genes are TRBV20-1 and TRBJ1-6; the TCRdb call, TRBD1, lacks DNA for checking. This CDR3 spans 12 amino acids. The germline V gene has CDR1 DFQATT and CDR2 SNEGSKA (reference sequence). The chain's CDR3 is CSAGRENSPLHF.

The chain carries TRBV10-3 and TRBJ2-5; TCRdb selects TRBD2, and the lack of DNA leaves this call unchecked. The germline V gene encodes CDR1 ENHRY and CDR2 SYGVKD. The CDR3 contains 15 residues. The CDR3: CAISDLAGGQETQYF.

The chain recombines TRBV5-1 with TRBJ2-7; TCRdb names TRBD2, which stays unverified in the absence of DNA. Germline V gene sequence: CDR1 SGHRS, CDR2 YFSETQ. The length of the CDR3 is 15 residues. The CDR3 sequence is CASSRGLAGSYEQYF.

The chain is built from TRBV27 and TRBJ2-6; TCRdb returns TRBD1, unconfirmable since there is no DNA. This CDR3 has 16 amino acids. Germline CDR1 and CDR2: MNHEY and SMNVEV (reference sequence). CDR3: CASTMAGSGGANVLTF.

This sequence joins TRBV4-3 and TRBJ1-4. The germline V gene has CDR1 LGHNA and CDR2 YSLEER. CDR3 length equals 15 residues. The CDR3 spells CASSQVVATNEKLFF.